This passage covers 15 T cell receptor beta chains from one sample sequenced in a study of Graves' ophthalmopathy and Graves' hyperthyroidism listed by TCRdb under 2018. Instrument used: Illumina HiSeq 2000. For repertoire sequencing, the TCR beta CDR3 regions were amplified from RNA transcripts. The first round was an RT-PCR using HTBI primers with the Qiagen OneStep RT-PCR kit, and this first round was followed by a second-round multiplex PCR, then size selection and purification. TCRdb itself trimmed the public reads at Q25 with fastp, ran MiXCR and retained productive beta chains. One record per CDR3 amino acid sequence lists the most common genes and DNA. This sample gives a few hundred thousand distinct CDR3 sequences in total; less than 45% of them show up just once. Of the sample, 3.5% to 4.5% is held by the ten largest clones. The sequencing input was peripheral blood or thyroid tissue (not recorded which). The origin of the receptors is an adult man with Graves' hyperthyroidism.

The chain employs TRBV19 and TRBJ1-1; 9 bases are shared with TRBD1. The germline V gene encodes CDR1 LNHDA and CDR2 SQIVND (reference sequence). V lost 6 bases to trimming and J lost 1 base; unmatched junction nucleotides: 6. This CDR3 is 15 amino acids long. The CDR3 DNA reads TGTGCCAGTAGAGGACAGGGGAAGTGGAACACTGAAGCTTTCTTT. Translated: CASRGQGKWNTEAFF.

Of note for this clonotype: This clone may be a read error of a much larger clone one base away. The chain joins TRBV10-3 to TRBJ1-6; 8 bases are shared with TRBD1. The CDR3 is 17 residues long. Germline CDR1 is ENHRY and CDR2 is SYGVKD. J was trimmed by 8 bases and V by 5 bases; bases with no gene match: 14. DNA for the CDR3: TGTGCCATCAGTTGGTCAAGGGGAAGGACAGGGCATTCACCCCTCCACTTT. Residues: CAISWSRGRTGHSPLHF.

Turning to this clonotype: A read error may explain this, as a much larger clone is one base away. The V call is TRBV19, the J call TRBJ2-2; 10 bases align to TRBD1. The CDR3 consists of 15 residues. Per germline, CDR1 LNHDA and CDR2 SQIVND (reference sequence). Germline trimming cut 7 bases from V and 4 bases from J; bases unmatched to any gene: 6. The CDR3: CASTPGQGSTGELFF. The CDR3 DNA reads TGTGCCAGTACCCCGGGACAGGGGAGCACCGGGGAGCTGTTTTTT.

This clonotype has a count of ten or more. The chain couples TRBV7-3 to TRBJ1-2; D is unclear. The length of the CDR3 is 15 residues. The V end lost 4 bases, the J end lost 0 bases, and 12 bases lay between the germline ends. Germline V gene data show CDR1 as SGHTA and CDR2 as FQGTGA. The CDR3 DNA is TGTGCCAGCAGCTCCTACACACTAGCTAACTATGGCTACACCTTC. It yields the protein CASSSYTLANYGYTF.

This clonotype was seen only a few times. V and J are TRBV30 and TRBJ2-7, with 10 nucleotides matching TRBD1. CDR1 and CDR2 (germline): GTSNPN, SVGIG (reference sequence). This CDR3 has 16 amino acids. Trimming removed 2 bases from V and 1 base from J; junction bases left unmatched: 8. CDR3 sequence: CAWSTGQGSRSYEQYF. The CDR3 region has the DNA TGTGCCTGGAGTACGGGACAGGGGAGTCGATCCTACGAGCAGTACTTC.

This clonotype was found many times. CDR3 coding DNA: TGTGCCAGCAGCTTATCGTCGGACAGCGACTATGGCTACACCTTC. Residues: CASSLSSDSDYGYTF. This rearrangement joins TRBV7-3 to TRBJ1-2, with a possible D match to TRBD1 (6 bases). Trimming stripped 2 bases from V and 3 bases from J, with 13 bases between. The length of the CDR3 is 15 residues. Germline CDR1 and CDR2: SGHTA and FQGTGA.

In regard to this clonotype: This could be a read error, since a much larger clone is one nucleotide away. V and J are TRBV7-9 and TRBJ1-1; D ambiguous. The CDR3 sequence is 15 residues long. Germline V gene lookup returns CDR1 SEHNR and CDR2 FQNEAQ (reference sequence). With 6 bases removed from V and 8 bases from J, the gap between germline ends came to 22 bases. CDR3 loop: CASSVREATTQEAFF. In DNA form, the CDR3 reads TGTGCCAGCAGTGTAAGGGAGGCAACAACGCAAGAAGCTTTCTTT.

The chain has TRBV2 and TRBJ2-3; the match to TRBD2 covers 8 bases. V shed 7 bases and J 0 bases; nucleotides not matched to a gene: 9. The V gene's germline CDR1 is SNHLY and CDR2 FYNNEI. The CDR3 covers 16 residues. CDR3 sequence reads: CASIETGGTSTDTQYF. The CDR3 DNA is TGTGCCAGCATCGAAACGGGAGGGACTAGCACAGATACGCAGTATTTT.

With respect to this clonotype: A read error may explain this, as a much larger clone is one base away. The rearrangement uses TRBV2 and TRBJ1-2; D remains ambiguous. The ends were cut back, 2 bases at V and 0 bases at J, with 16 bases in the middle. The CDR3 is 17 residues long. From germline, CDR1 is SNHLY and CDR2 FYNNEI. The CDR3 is CASSELEQPSANYGYTF. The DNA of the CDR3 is TGTGCCAGCAGTGAATTAGAACAGCCCTCAGCTAACTATGGCTACACCTTC.

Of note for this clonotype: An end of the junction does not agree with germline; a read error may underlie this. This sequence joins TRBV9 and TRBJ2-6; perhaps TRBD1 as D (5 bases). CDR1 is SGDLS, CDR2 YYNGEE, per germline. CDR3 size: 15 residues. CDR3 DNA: TGTGCCAGCAGCGTAGGGTTCTCTGGGGCCAACGTCCCGACTTTC. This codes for CASSVGFSGANVPTF.

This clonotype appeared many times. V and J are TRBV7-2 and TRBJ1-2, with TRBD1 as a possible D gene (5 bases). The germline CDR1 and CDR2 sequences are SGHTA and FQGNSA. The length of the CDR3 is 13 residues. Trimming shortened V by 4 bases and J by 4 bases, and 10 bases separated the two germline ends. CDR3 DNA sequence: TGTGCCAGCAGCTCGGGACGGCGCTATGGCTACACCTTC. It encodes CASSSGRRYGYTF. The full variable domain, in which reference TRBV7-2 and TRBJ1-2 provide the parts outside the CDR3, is GAGVSQSPSNKVTEKGKDVELRCDPISGHTALYWYRQSLGQGLEFLIYFQGNSAPDKSGLPSDRFSAERTGGSVSTLTIQRTQQEDSAVYLCASSSGRRYGYTFGSGTRLTVV.

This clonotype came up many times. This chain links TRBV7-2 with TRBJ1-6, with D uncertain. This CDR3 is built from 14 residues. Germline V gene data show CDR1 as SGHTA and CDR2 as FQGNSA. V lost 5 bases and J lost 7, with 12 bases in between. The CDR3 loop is CASSPPGDNSPLHF. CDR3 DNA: TGTGCCAGCAGCCCCCCGGGTGACAATTCACCCCTCCACTTT.

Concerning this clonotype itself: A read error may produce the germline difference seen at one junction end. DNA for the CDR3: TGTGCCAGCAGCTTAGCTATTTTT. Amino acid sequence: CASSLAIF. The J gene is TRBJ2-2, the V gene TRBV7-9; unclear D gene. This CDR3 has 8 amino acids. Germline V gene sequence: CDR1 SEHNR, CDR2 FQNEAQ (reference sequence). The complete variable domain, with remaining parts taken from reference TRBV7-9 and TRBJ2-2, reads DTGVSQNPRHKITKRGQNVTFRCDPISEHNRLYWYRQTLGQGPEFLTYFQNEAQLEKSRLLSDRFSAERPKGSFSTLEIQRTEQGDSAMYLCASSLAIFGEGSRLTVL.

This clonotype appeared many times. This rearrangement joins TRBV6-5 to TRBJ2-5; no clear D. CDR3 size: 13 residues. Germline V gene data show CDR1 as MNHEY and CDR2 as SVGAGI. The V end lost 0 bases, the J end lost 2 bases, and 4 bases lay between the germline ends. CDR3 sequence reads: CASSYSQQETQYF. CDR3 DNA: TGTGCCAGCAGTTACTCCCAGCAAGAGACCCAGTACTTC.

The CDR3 DNA sequence: TGTGCCAGCAGCCTACTAGACAGGGTGGGCACAGATACGCAGTATTTT. It encodes CASSLLDRVGTDTQYF. The V gene is TRBV7-9, the J gene TRBJ2-3; 7 bases line up with TRBD1. CDR3 length equals 16 residues. Germline V gene lookup returns CDR1 SEHNR and CDR2 FQNEAQ (reference sequence). V gave up 5 bases and J gave up 1 base; unmatched junction bases: 9.